This T cell receptor beta chain was sequenced during a study of T cell repertoires in cytomegalovirus infection. Background on the study: Selected CMV epitopes included recently identified HLA-C-restricted ones as well as well-studied HLA-B-restricted ones.

The CDR3 spans 16 residues. Germline CDR1 is KGHDR and CDR2 is SFDVKD. V was cut by 8 bases and J by 4 bases, with 20 bases left in between. This clonotype was counted a single time. Its specificity is unknown. Points from the study as a whole: Public TCR beta family frequency separated CMV-and-HLA carriers, including in an independent cohort. There were HLA-C-restricted CMV-specific TCR beta clonotypes dominating the ex vivo response.

One entry per CDR3 protein results from TCRdb running MiXCR on the reads. This sample has fewer than 650,000 distinct CDR3 sequences, with 40% found just once. The receptor's source is a human donor in good health (CMV status not recorded). Some clones in this sample may be carry-over from other donors' samples. The input for sequencing was cultured PBMCs, taken from culture after CMV antigen stimulation. This chain uses TRBV24-1 with TRBJ2-4; a weak D match, TRBD2 (5 bases). The CDR3 here is CATTAAHRRRKNIQYF. DNA for the CDR3: TGTGCCACCACGGCGGCACATCGTAGGAGGAAAAACATTCAGTACTTC.